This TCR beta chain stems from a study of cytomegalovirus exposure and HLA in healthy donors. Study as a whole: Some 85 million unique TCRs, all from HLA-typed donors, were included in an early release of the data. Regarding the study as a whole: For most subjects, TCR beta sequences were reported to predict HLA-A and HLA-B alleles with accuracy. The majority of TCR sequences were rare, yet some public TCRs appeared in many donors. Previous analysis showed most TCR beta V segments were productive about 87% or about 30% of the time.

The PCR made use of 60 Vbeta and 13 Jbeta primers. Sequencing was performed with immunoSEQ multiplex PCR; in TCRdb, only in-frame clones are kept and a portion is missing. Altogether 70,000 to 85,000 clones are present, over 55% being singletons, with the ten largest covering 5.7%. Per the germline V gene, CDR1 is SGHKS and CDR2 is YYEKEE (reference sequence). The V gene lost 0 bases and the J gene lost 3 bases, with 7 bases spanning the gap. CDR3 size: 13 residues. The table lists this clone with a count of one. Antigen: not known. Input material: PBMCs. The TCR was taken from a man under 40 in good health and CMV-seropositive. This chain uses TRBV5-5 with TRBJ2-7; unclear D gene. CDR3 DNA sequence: TGTGCCAGCAGCTTGGAGCCCCTCTACGAGCAGTACTTC. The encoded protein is CASSLEPLYEQYF. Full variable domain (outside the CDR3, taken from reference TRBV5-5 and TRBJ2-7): DAGVTQSPTHLIKTRGQQVTLRCSPISGHKSVSWYQQVLGQGPQFIFQYYEKEERGRGNFPDRFSARQFPNYSSELNVNALLLGDSALYLCASSLEPLYEQYFGPGTRLTVT.